These 11 T cell receptor beta chains share one sample of origin, sequenced in a study of cytomegalovirus exposure and HLA in healthy donors. The PCR had 60 Vbeta and 13 Jbeta primers. Method: immunoSEQ multiplex PCR; TCRdb's copy keeps in-frame clones and lacks some. Of some 150,000 clones listed, 8.5% to 10% are singletons. The sample consisted of PBMCs. The receptors stem from a man in his forties or fifties in good health and CMV-seronegative.

This clone occurred a few times. J is TRBJ1-4 and V is TRBV5-5, with a weak D call TRBD1 (6 bases). CDR3 length equals 12 residues. V was cut by 3 bases and J by 7 bases, with 7 bases left in between. Germline-derived CDR1 and CDR2 are SGHKS and YYEKEE (reference sequence). The DNA of the CDR3 is TGTGCCAGCAGCTCACAGGGTGAAAAACTGTTTTTT. Residues: CASSSQGEKLFF.

The V call is TRBV5-1, the J call TRBJ2-2; D unclear. V lost 0 bases and J lost 7, with 4 bases in between. The germline V gene encodes CDR1 SGHRS and CDR2 YFSETQ. This CDR3 is built from 12 residues. The CDR3 DNA reads TGCGCCAGCAGCTTGGTCGGCGGGGAGCTGTTTTTT. This translates into CASSLVGGELFF.

In its sample, this clone was seen a few times. The chain carries TRBV4-2 and TRBJ2-7; D is possibly TRBD1 (5 bases). The CDR3 is made up of 15 amino acids. V was trimmed by 0 bases and J by 1 base, leaving 10 bases between them. CDR1 and CDR2 from the germline V gene are LGHNA and YNFKEQ. DNA of the CDR3: TGTGCCAGCAGCCAAGATCCGACAGAGTCCTACGAGCAGTACTTC. It codes for CASSQDPTESYEQYF.

In this sample, this clone turned up a few times. The gene calls are TRBV2 and TRBJ2-1, with 7 bases fitting TRBD1. The CDR3 consists of 12 residues. Germline V gene sequence: CDR1 SNHLY, CDR2 FYNNEI. With V trimmed by 9 bases and J by 9 bases, 8 bases remained unmatched. The CDR3 region has the DNA TGTGCCAGGTCGACAGGGTCAAGTGAGCAGTTCTTC. As protein: CARSTGSSEQFF.

V gene TRBV28 combines with J gene TRBJ2-3; D might be TRBD1 (5 bases). This CDR3 contains 16 residues. Trimming took off 3 bases at V and 0 bases at J, with 13 bases between the two ends. Germline CDR1 is MDHEN and CDR2 is SYDVKM. DNA of the CDR3: TGTGCCAGCAGTTTGAGCCAGGGCCTTAGCACAGATACGCAGTATTTT. This encodes CASSLSQGLSTDTQYF.

The V gene is TRBV7-9, the J gene TRBJ1-4; a possible D gene is TRBD1 (6 bases). This CDR3 has 12 amino acids. CDR1 and CDR2 (germline): SEHNR, FQNEAQ (reference sequence). Trimming cost V 5 bases and J 7 bases, with 8 bases left between them. DNA for the CDR3: TGTGCCAGCAGCCACAGGGTTGAAAAACTGTTTTTT. Translating it yields CASSHRVEKLFF.

This clone was observed a handful of times. J is TRBJ1-1 and V is TRBV5-1; D is unresolved. CDR3 size: 11 residues. Trimming removed 4 bases from V and 5 bases from J, with 6 bases in between. Germline V gene data show CDR1 as SGHRS and CDR2 as YFSETQ. CDR3 amino acids: CASSAGTEAFF. The CDR3 DNA reads as TGCGCCAGCAGCGCCGGGACTGAAGCTTTCTTT. Based on the CDR3 plus reference TRBV5-1 and TRBJ1-1, the full variable domain is KAGVTQTPRYLIKTRGQQVTLSCSPISGHRSVSWYQQTPGQGLQFLFEYFSETQRNKGNFPGRFSGRQFSNSRSEMNVSTLELGDSALYLCASSAGTEAFFGQGTRLTVV.

This clone has just one count. The V gene is TRBV5-4, the J gene TRBJ1-2; D uncertain. Germline assignment: CDR1 SGHNT and CDR2 YYREEE (reference sequence). The V end lost 1 base, the J end lost 0 bases, and 10 bases lay between the germline ends. The CDR3 runs to 15 residues. The CDR3 sequence is CASSLISLANYGYTF. DNA of the CDR3: TGTGCCAGCAGCTTGATAAGTTTAGCTAACTATGGCTACACCTTC.

The CDR3 sequence: CASSLGSRETQYF. In nucleotides, the CDR3 is TGTGCCAGCAGCTTAGGTAGCCGCGAGACCCAGTACTTC. The chain combines TRBV7-2 with TRBJ2-5; no definite D call. Germline V gene sequence: CDR1 SGHTA, CDR2 FQGNSA. The CDR3 is 13 amino acids. Trimming shortened V by 1 base and J by 5 bases, and 8 bases separated the two germline ends. Supplemented by reference TRBV7-2 and TRBJ2-5, the full variable domain reads GAGVSQSPSNKVTEKGKDVELRCDPISGHTALYWYRQSLGQGLEFLIYFQGNSAPDKSGLPSDRFSAERTGGSVSTLTIQRTQQEDSAVYLCASSLGSRETQYFGPGTRLLVL.

This clone was seen more than once but under ten times. V usage is TRBV6-1 and J usage is TRBJ2-4, with 7 positions matching TRBD2. Germline assignment: CDR1 MNHNS and CDR2 SASEGT. This CDR3 spans 16 amino acids. V was clipped by 3 bases and J by 1 base; unmatched bases: 6. The CDR3 nucleotides read TGTGCCAGCAGTGAGGGGGGGGATGCGGCCAAAAACATTCAGTACTTC. Protein sequence: CASSEGGDAAKNIQYF.

The chain carries TRBV5-1 and TRBJ2-3; D possibly corresponds to TRBD2 (5 bases). Germline V lookup: CDR1 SGHRS, CDR2 YFSETQ. Trimming took off 7 bases at V and 5 bases at J, with 14 bases between the two ends. This CDR3 has 13 residues. The CDR3 sequence: CASFNPSLDTQYF. The CDR3 DNA sequence: TGCGCCAGCTTCAACCCTAGCTTAGATACGCAGTATTTT.